Presented here are 9 T cell receptor beta chains from one specimen sequenced in a study of T-cell memory formation after mild COVID-19. TCRdb processed the 5' RACE reads anew with MiXCR; each CDR3 protein has one entry. This table has roughly 410,000 distinct CDR3 sequences, roughly a quarter appearing once. Sequencing used PBMCs or a T cell subset sorted from them (not recorded which). All receptors derive from an adult woman who had mild COVID-19 (a few samples of this study predate the infection). Cell type and time point are not known.

The J gene is TRBJ1-2, the V gene TRBV29-1; TRBD1 matches at 11 bases. CDR1 and CDR2 from the germline V gene are SQVTM and ANQGSEA. The CDR3 runs 15 residues. V lost 6 bases to trimming and J lost 0 bases; unmatched junction nucleotides: 6. The CDR3 region is CSVKDRGLSNYGYTF. The CDR3 DNA follows: TGCAGCGTGAAGGACAGGGGGCTTTCTAACTATGGCTACACCTTC.

This clonotype was found a few times. The chain couples TRBV5-1 to TRBJ1-1; perhaps TRBD1 as D (5 bases). Germline V CDR1 and CDR2: SGHRS, YFSETQ. This CDR3 is built from 15 residues. V was pared by 0 bases and J by 0 bases, with 9 bases between. The CDR3 DNA reads TGCGCCAGCAGCTTGGTCGGGACTTTGAACACTGAAGCTTTCTTT. It specifies CASSLVGTLNTEAFF.

The chain recombines TRBV5-1 with TRBJ2-3; 8 nucleotides align to TRBD2. This CDR3 is built from 17 residues. In germline, CDR1 is SGHRS, CDR2 YFSETQ. The trim removed 0 bases at V and 0 bases at J, leaving 6 bases unmatched. CDR3 bases: TGCGCCAGCAGCTTGGCAGAAGGGACTAGAAGCACAGATACGCAGTATTTT. It yields the protein CASSLAEGTRSTDTQYF. Full variable domain (remainder filled in from reference TRBV5-1 and TRBJ2-3): KAGVTQTPRYLIKTRGQQVTLSCSPISGHRSVSWYQQTPGQGLQFLFEYFSETQRNKGNFPGRFSGRQFSNSRSEMNVSTLELGDSALYLCASSLAEGTRSTDTQYFGPGTRLTVL.

This clonotype was counted a few times. CDR3 loop: CASSRRTSGDEQFF. DNA for the CDR3: TGCGCCAGCAGCAGACGGACTAGCGGGGATGAGCAGTTCTTC. The chain joins TRBV4-3 to TRBJ2-1; the match to TRBD2 covers 12 bases. CDR3 length: 14 residues. CDR1 LGHNA and CDR2 YSLEER come from the germline V gene. V dropped 5 bases and J dropped 8; count of bases not matched to a gene: 4.

CDR3 region: CATSDPSGGWGYTF. The CDR3 bases are TGTGCCACCAGTGATCCATCAGGGGGCTGGGGCTACACCTTC. The J gene is TRBJ1-2, the V gene TRBV24-1, with 8 bases that match TRBD1. The germline V gene encodes CDR1 KGHDR and CDR2 SFDVKD. The CDR3 is 14 residues long. Trimming cost V 3 bases and J 8 bases; bases outside gene matches: 7.

V and J are TRBV12-3 or TRBV12-4 and TRBJ1-3; D remains ambiguous. CDR3 size: 13 residues. Trimming removed 5 bases at V and 6 bases at J, with 11 bases between. CDR3 DNA sequence: TGTGCCAGCAGTGCGGGCCTCGAAAACACCATATATTTT. It codes for CASSAGLENTIYF.

This chain uses TRBV10-3 with TRBJ1-1; D is ambiguous. Trimming took 4 bases from V and 4 from J, leaving 13 bases between them. The germline V gene has CDR1 ENHRY and CDR2 SYGVKD. This CDR3 has 14 amino acids. CDR3 amino acids: CAISAAEVGTEAFF. CDR3 bases: TGTGCCATCAGTGCCGCGGAGGTGGGCACTGAAGCTTTCTTT.

This clonotype occurred a few times. CDR3 sequence: CASSLTHPGNEQFF. The CDR3 coding sequence is TGTGCCAGCAGCTTGACACACCCGGGGAATGAGCAGTTCTTC. The gene calls are TRBV7-3 and TRBJ2-1; a possible D gene is TRBD2 (5 bases). The germline CDR1 and CDR2 sequences are SGHTA and FQGTGA. The CDR3 covers 14 residues. V was pared by 3 bases and J by 7 bases, with 13 bases between.

The rearrangement links TRBV6-5 to TRBJ2-5, with unresolved D. Germline V gene sequence: CDR1 MNHEY, CDR2 SVGAGI. The ends were cut back, 6 bases at V and 7 bases at J, with 21 bases in the middle. The CDR3 runs to 15 residues. CDR3 region: CASSLSLGYRWTQYF. CDR3 coding DNA: TGTGCCAGCAGCCTCTCTTTGGGCTACAGATGGACCCAGTACTTC.